This T cell receptor beta chain was sequenced during a study of shared clonotypes between healthy human individuals. Study-wide findings and caveats: Naive CD4 clonotypes overlapped across a handful of donors at around 5%. The study found lower generation probabilities in non-shared clonotypes than in those shared by all four donors.

Details on this clone: No antigen is known for it.

Both subsets, CD45RA+ naive and CD45RA-negative memory, were split from the CD4+ cells. Repertoires were generated with immunoSEQ multiplex PCR, while TCRdb's copy carries only in-frame clones and drops some. Seen here are more than 2 million clones, 90% to 96% observed once, and the top ten hold around 0.13%. V was cut by 0 bases and J by 0 bases, with 7 bases left in between. The germline gives CDR1 SGHRS, CDR2 YFSETQ. This CDR3 is 15 amino acids long. Sequenced sample: naive CD4+ T cells sorted from blood. The sample's subset: CD45RA+ positively selected. This clonotype was obtained from a man between 18 and 29 years old in good health. The chain uses TRBV5-1 and TRBJ1-3; D is uncertain. The CDR3 DNA reads as TGCGCCAGCAGCTTGGTAGCGGCCTCTGGAAACACCATATATTTT. This translates into CASSLVAASGNTIYF.